This T cell receptor (beta chain) is from a study of beta chain features in type 1 diabetes. The study reverse transcribed the entire isolated RNA, so it sequenced expressed TCRB transcripts. Some clones are missing from TCRdb's copy, which holds only in-frame ones; the method was immunoSEQ multiplex PCR. This table holds 900,000 or so clones, around a sixth found once. As for this clone: Antigen specificity is unknown.

Every participating donor gave one draw, a heparinised blood sample averaging about 110 mL. Broader study findings: A greater similarity of naive, central memory and Treg TCRB repertoires was seen among patients than among healthy donors. TCRB CDR3s were moderately but significantly shorter in Type 1 diabetes patients in all four CD4+ subsets. PCR might favor shorter templates, but any such skew would affect patients and controls equally.

Sequencing input: naive CD4+ T cells from blood. This sequence was found in a woman between 18 and 29 years old in good health.

CDR3 nucleotide sequence: TGTGCCAGCTCACCACGACCCGATTTGGGACTAGCAAATGAGCAGTTCTTC. Translated: CASSPRPDLGLANEQFF. The chain recombines TRBV18 with TRBJ2-1, with TRBD2 identical over 9 bases. V lost 1 base and J lost 7; bases outside the gene matches: 11. CDR1 is KGHSH, CDR2 LQKENI, per germline. This CDR3 spans 17 amino acids.